The 18 T cell receptor beta chains given below trace back to one sample, sequenced in a study of PD-1 blockade in classical Hodgkin lymphoma. Each and every patient relapsed after autologous stem cell transplantation, and patients got differing brentuximab vedotin exposure. Magnetic depletion of unwanted cells isolated CD4+ T cells from thawed PBMCs. Some clones are missing from TCRdb's copy, which holds only in-frame ones; the method was immunoSEQ multiplex PCR. The sample holds about 7,000 clones; approximately 80% are singletons and the top ten take 4%. The sequencing used CD4+ T cells from blood, collected at baseline. The source of these receptors is a human donor with classical Hodgkin lymphoma.

This clone was seen a handful of times. J is TRBJ2-3 and V is TRBV7-2; D not resolved. CDR3 length equals 13 residues. Germline CDR1 is SGHTA and CDR2 is FQGNSA. The germline V and J ends were trimmed by 2 bases and 7 bases, with 10 bases remaining between them. Written as DNA, the CDR3 is TGTGCCAGCAGCTTAAGTATTACAAATACGCAGTATTTT. Residues: CASSLSITNTQYF.

This clone has only a few counts. V and J are TRBV4-2 and TRBJ2-2; D is undetermined. Looked up from germline, CDR1 is LGHNA and CDR2 is YNFKEQ. The CDR3 has 12 amino acids. V lost 2 bases and J lost 5, with 3 bases in between. CDR3 DNA: TGTGCCAGCAGCCAACCTACCGGGGAGCTGTTTTTT. Translated: CASSQPTGELFF.

This chain uses TRBV11-2 with TRBJ2-3, with D unresolved. The CDR3 extends over 15 amino acids. Deletions cut 5 bases from V and 1 base from J, with 13 bases between. Per germline, CDR1 SGHAT and CDR2 FQNNGV. CDR3 loop: CASSNRPRGTDTQYF. In DNA, the CDR3 is TGTGCCAGCAGCAACCGCCCCCGGGGCACAGATACGCAGTATTTT. Looking up the rest from reference TRBV11-2 and TRBJ2-3 gives the full variable domain: EAGVAQSPRYKIIEKRQSVAFWCNPISGHATLYWYQQILGQGPKLLIQFQNNGVVDDSQLPKDRFSAERLKGVDSTLKIQPAKLEDSAVYLCASSNRPRGTDTQYFGPGTRLTVL.

The rearrangement uses TRBV4-2 and TRBJ2-7, with D possibly TRBD2 on 5 matching bases. From germline, CDR1 is LGHNA and CDR2 YNFKEQ. This CDR3 is built from 16 residues. V was cut by 0 bases and J by 5 bases, with 17 bases left in between. CDR3 amino acids: CASSQDSAFLGDEQYF. The CDR3 DNA reads as TGTGCCAGCAGCCAAGATTCGGCTTTCCTCGGGGACGAGCAGTACTTC.

This chain links TRBV7-2 with TRBJ2-1, with D perhaps matching TRBD1 or TRBD2 (5 bases each). The CDR3 extends over 15 amino acids. V was clipped by 0 bases and J by 5 bases, with 11 bases between them. The germline V gene encodes CDR1 SGHTA and CDR2 FQGNSA. CDR3 amino acids: CASSLAGTVNNEQFF. The CDR3 nucleotides read TGTGCCAGCAGCTTAGCTGGGACGGTGAACAATGAGCAGTTCTTC.

V and J are TRBV6-6 and TRBJ2-7, with D possibly matching TRBD1 (6 bases). Trimming removed 5 bases from V and 2 bases from J, with 10 bases in between. The CDR3 is 13 amino acids. The germline V gene has CDR1 MNHNY and CDR2 SVGAGI (reference sequence). This chain's CDR3 is CASSPTGAYEQYF. In nucleotides, the CDR3 is TGTGCCAGCAGTCCGACAGGAGCCTACGAGCAGTACTTC.

This chain connects TRBV28 to TRBJ2-2, with TRBD2 matching over 15 bases. This CDR3 region has 19 residues. Per germline, CDR1 MDHEN and CDR2 SYDVKM. V shed 6 bases and J 2 bases; nucleotides not matched to a gene: 10. This CDR3 is CASRGLAGGTSKNTGELFF. As DNA, the CDR3 is TGTGCCAGCAGAGGACTAGCGGGGGGGACATCCAAAAACACCGGGGAGCTGTTTTTT.

This clone was observed a few times. The J gene is TRBJ1-6, the V gene TRBV7-6; possibly TRBD1 for D (5 bases). This CDR3 is built from 13 residues. V lost 6 bases to trimming and J lost 9 bases, with 12 bases between them. Germline V gives CDR1 SGHVS, CDR2 FNYEAQ. CDR3 sequence reads: CASSQGGGSPLHF. CDR3 in DNA: TGTGCCAGCAGTCAGGGTGGAGGTTCACCCCTCCACTTT.

The chain links TRBV2 to TRBJ2-2; 8 bases line up with TRBD1. Trimming took 8 bases from V and 2 from J; bases not matched to a gene: 16. Germline CDR1 reads SNHLY; CDR2 reads FYNNEI. This CDR3 has 18 amino acids. The CDR3 sequence: CASLVPGQEFFNTGELFF. The DNA for the CDR3 is TGTGCCAGCCTGGTCCCGGGACAGGAATTTTTTAACACCGGGGAGCTGTTTTTT.

V gene TRBV7-8 combines with J gene TRBJ1-2; TRBD1 might be the D (6 bases). CDR3 length equals 16 residues. V was clipped by 2 bases and J by 2 bases, with 15 bases between them. From germline, CDR1 is SGHVS and CDR2 FQNEAQ. CDR3 amino acids: CASSLRSGGANYGYTF. The CDR3 DNA is TGTGCCAGCAGCTTACGGAGCGGGGGCGCGAACTATGGCTACACCTTC.

This clone was recorded a few times. This chain links TRBV19 with TRBJ2-3; D is undetermined. Germline CDR1 reads LNHDA; CDR2 reads SQIVND (reference sequence). This CDR3 is 11 amino acids long. V was pared by 5 bases and J by 3 bases, with 3 bases between. This CDR3 reads CASSATDTQYF. The CDR3 DNA is TGTGCCAGTAGTGCGACAGATACGCAGTATTTT.

This chain uses TRBV7-8 with TRBJ2-7, with TRBD2 identical over 8 bases. With 5 bases clipped from V and 3 bases from J, the junction kept 0 bases outside the gene matches. There are 12 residues in the CDR3. Germline loops: CDR1 SGHVS, CDR2 FQNEAQ. The CDR3 reads CASSAGGYEQYF. CDR3 sequence (DNA): TGTGCCAGCAGCGCGGGGGGCTACGAGCAGTACTTC.

V gene TRBV7-8 combines with J gene TRBJ2-2; TRBD2 agrees at 9 bases. CDR1 and CDR2 (germline): SGHVS, FQNEAQ. Trimming at V came to 1 base and at J to 7 bases, leaving 10 bases not matched to a gene. This CDR3 spans 17 amino acids. CDR3 sequence reads: CASSLGASGVPLGELFF. The CDR3 DNA reads TGTGCCAGCAGCTTAGGGGCTAGCGGGGTACCTCTCGGGGAGCTGTTTTTT.

The CDR3 protein is CASSGDYGTQYF. DNA for the CDR3: TGTGCCAGTAGTGGAGACTACGGGACCCAGTACTTC. The chain recombines TRBV19 with TRBJ2-5; possibly TRBD2 for D (5 bases). Germline CDR1 and CDR2: LNHDA and SQIVND (reference sequence). Trimming took 5 bases from V and 7 from J, leaving 11 bases between them. The CDR3 sequence is 12 residues long.

The chain joins TRBV5-1 to TRBJ2-2; 10 nucleotides line up with TRBD2. This CDR3 is 16 amino acids long. The germline V gene encodes CDR1 SGHRS and CDR2 YFSETQ. V lost 0 bases and J lost 6; bases outside the gene matches: 5. The CDR3 protein is CASSLVPSGSPGELFF. In DNA form, the CDR3 reads TGCGCCAGCAGCTTGGTTCCTAGCGGGAGTCCCGGGGAGCTGTTTTTT.

V gene TRBV7-2 combines with J gene TRBJ1-2, with TRBD1 as a possible D gene (6 bases). Germline assignment: CDR1 SGHTA and CDR2 FQGNSA. V lost 5 bases and J 6 bases, leaving 19 bases between the germline ends. This CDR3 contains 15 residues. CDR3 nucleotide sequence: TGTGCCAGCAGCGATATGAACAGGGTACCCAATGGCTACACCTTC. Its translation: CASSDMNRVPNGYTF.

The chain couples TRBV6-6 to TRBJ1-5, with D unclear. Germline CDR1 MNHNY, CDR2 SVGAGI (reference sequence). V lost 0 bases and J 4 bases, leaving 10 bases between the germline ends. This CDR3 is built from 15 residues. The CDR3 spells CASSYSGTMNQPQHF. Written as DNA, the CDR3 is TGTGCCAGCAGTTACTCCGGCACGATGAATCAGCCCCAGCATTTT.

The gene calls are TRBV7-9 and TRBJ2-7; TRBD2 matches at 11 bases. This CDR3 is 15 amino acids long. V gave up 1 base and J gave up 6 bases; unmatched junction bases: 5. CDR1 SEHNR and CDR2 FQNEAQ come from the germline V gene (reference sequence). CDR3 in amino acids: CASSLGGTSGTEQYF. For the CDR3, the DNA is TGTGCCAGCAGCTTAGGAGGGACTAGCGGTACCGAGCAGTACTTC.